This T cell receptor beta chain was observed in a study of T cell changes during pregnancy in multiple sclerosis. Sequencing was performed with immunoSEQ multiplex PCR; in TCRdb, only in-frame clones are kept and a portion is missing. The data contain under 25,000 clones, 86% of them singletons. Germline values: CDR1 SGHTA, CDR2 FQGNSA. The V and J ends lost 3 bases and 0 bases respectively, with 17 bases between them. CDR3 length equals 18 residues. This clonotype was obtained from a female donor in good health, enrolled as a control in a pregnancy study. This chain joins TRBV7-2 and TRBJ2-2; D is possibly TRBD1 (6 bases). The sample in question was CD8+ T cells from peripheral blood mononuclear cells, obtained in the first trimester of pregnancy. The CDR3 region has the DNA TGTGCCAGCAGCTTCCGTCGTGGGGGCATTCCGAACACCGGGGAGCTGTTTTTT. This sequence encodes CASSFRRGGIPNTGELFF.